The present TCR beta chain was sequenced within a study of cytomegalovirus exposure and HLA in healthy donors (dated 2017 in TCRdb). About the study as a whole: An earlier analysis of approximately 600 of the donors reported about 250 Gb of sequence data and more than 90 million unique TCR beta sequences from about 200 million T cells. Rather than using new phenotypic data, the later analysis identified candidate immune exposures from TCR beta sequences and from how often those sequences occurred across donors. The number of donors typed differed by locus, with roughly 629-640 for A, B, C, DRB1 and DQB1, 522 for DQA1, some 570 for DPA1, and about 450 for DPB1. Roughly 5 DR-DQ haplotypes were handled as single units for association and clustering, since linkage in the cohort was strong. In a later genetic analysis, genome-wide SNP genotypes for about three fifths of the 666 donors were used, and that subset was treated as a discovery cohort. Donor age, sex, ethnicity and CMV serostatus were collected together with the repertoire data. Along with the roughly 700-subject first cohort, a separate validation cohort of over 90 different subjects was used. Using immunosequencing, the study profiled T cell repertoires from 666 subjects and related those repertoires to cytomegalovirus serostatus. Both class I and class II loci were covered by HLA typing, at four-digit resolution. Roughly 300 gigabases of sequencing data and 70 million to 100 million unique TCR sequences made up an early release that covered 500 to 700 HLA-typed donors. In a later analysis, previously published TCR beta repertoires from about 640 donors were re-analyzed and high-resolution HLA genotyping was added so that TCR occurrence patterns could be studied. To decide whether each TCR beta V gene segment behaved as functional or pseudogenic, an earlier analysis of some 600 of the donors relied on high-throughput TCR beta sequencing. All discovery cohort repertoires had been generated on a single sequencing platform. Of the 300 to 500 genotyped donors, less than 90% were placed in the genetic ancestry cluster associated with self-reported Caucasian donors. The study was designed to test whether signatures of past pathogen exposure could be identified by cataloging public T cell receptors. Across 300 to 500 genotyped donors of the cohort, an average of approximately 240,000 unique TCR beta nucleotide sequences per donor were sequenced, and around 20% of those sequences were non-productive. High-throughput TCR immunosequencing, statistical association of individual TCRs with disease status, and machine learning were combined to predict cytomegalovirus infection status.

In the germline V gene, CDR1 corresponds to KGHSH and CDR2 to LQKENI. The CDR3, from cysteine to phenylalanine, totals 15 residues. Left in the record is the CDR3 DNA by itself, 45 bases read in frame from the first base. V is trimmed back by 5 bases and J by 5 bases, and the junction contains 9 bases that no gene match accounts for. The cohort comprised some 700 healthy bone marrow donors. Cohort members were all nominally healthy when sampled, although unrecorded immune exposures were likely present. The donor tested CMV seropositive and was one of the 289 seropositive cohort members. Each donor provided a peripheral blood sample, and peripheral blood mononuclear cells were used for TCR beta sequencing. Genomic DNA was extracted from the blood cell samples with the Qiagen DNeasy Blood Extraction Kit. With regard to this clone: Its antigen is currently not known. No base quality values were provided; no much bigger clone lies one nucleotide off.

Overall study outcomes, separate from this receptor: Broadly in line with IMGT annotations, most TCR beta V segments showed up in productive rearrangements about 90% or about 30% of the time in an earlier analysis of roughly 590 of the donors. A few of the identified cytomegalovirus-associated TCR beta chains were confirmed in vitro to be specific for cytomegalovirus antigens. In a later genetic analysis, fewer N-insertions in productive TCRs were reported among donors in an Asian-associated ancestry cluster than the roughly 700-donor mean. A further reported finding was that TCR beta sequences accurately predicted the HLA-A and HLA-B alleles for most subjects in the first cohort. Only TCR beta chains were sequenced in this cohort, and the absence of alpha or paired-chain data limited detectable features. In a later analysis, HLA-associated TCR beta chains were found to be more clonally expanded and to have lower generation probabilities than equally common non-associated chains. Sequencing depth was assumed to be roughly uniform across donors in the presence/absence analyses, though that assumption may not hold. In a later analysis, around 15,000 TCR beta sequences were associated with specific HLA alleles at a false discovery rate of 0.05. The authors suggested that the approach could potentially be generalized to other disease states and immunological phenotypes. A cluster of highly shared sequence variants was judged likely to represent a technical artifact of the sequencing pipeline. Linkage disequilibrium might explain the correlated functional status among segregating V segments, but an unknown experimental factor could not be ruled out. The 87-base-pair reads could not distinguish some IMGT-functional V segments, including TRBV6-2 and TRBV6-3, so those segments were excluded. In the study, around 160 TCR beta chains were listed as associated with cytomegalovirus. Most CMV-associated TCR beta chains appeared to be HLA-restricted in a later analysis, and the HLA associations seemed to be driven largely by CMV exposure. According to a later analysis, parvovirus B19, influenza, CMV and Epstein-Barr virus appeared linked to several top co-occurrence clusters. The earlier analysis of some 540 of the donors excluded roughly 17 rarely observed V segments, including chromosome 9 orphons, because counts were too low. A later genetic analysis associated a missense DCLRE1C variant with V-gene and J-gene trimming of TCR beta chains, and an independent cohort replicated the association. In a later analysis, TCR association rates were found to vary across HLA loci, with the most associated TCRs seen for DRB1 alleles and the fewest for HLA-C alleles. Assigning TCR associations to individual alleles was difficult when HLA alleles, especially DR and DQ, strongly co-occurred. Because some donors lacked HLA typing at each locus, the association tests relied only on the typed subset. While some public TCRs were present in many individuals, most TCR sequences turned up only very rarely across donors. In both the original and validation cohorts, the classifier was reported to diagnose cytomegalovirus status with high specificity and sensitivity. CMV serostatus was the only immune exposure information available for the cohort.

The protocol used for the library was the immunoSEQ multiplex PCR assay. For the multiplex PCR, a mixture combining 60 forward primers for TCR Vbeta segments and 13 reverse primers for TCR Jbeta segments was used. The CDR3 region of rearranged TCR beta genes was amplified from genomic DNA with a multiplex PCR assay. On the Illumina HiSeq System, the amplified TCR beta libraries were sequenced as 87-base-pair reads. In the authors' own workflow: A later analysis tallied 80 million to 95 million unique TCR beta chains across the approximately 670 repertoires, and approximately 9.9 million of those chains were shared by two or more donors. A nearest-neighbor algorithm error-corrected the raw reads and collapsed the reads into unique sequences, merging closely related sequences to remove PCR and sequencing errors. Alignment of CDR3 sequences to IMGT reference sequences was used to assign V, D and J gene segments. For a sequence to be retained, at least a six-nucleotide match to both a V gene segment and a J gene segment was required. A rearrangement counted as productive if the CDR3 had no stop codons and remained in frame with V and J, and every other rearrangement counted as non-productive. Following IMGT convention, CDR3 was defined as the stretch from the second conserved V-encoded cysteine to the conserved J-encoded phenylalanine. Sequences without an unambiguous match to a single V gene segment were excluded from the earlier analysis of 450 to 750 of the donors. In an earlier analysis of 500 to 750 of the donors, V segments were called functional above 56.7% productive rearrangements and were called segregating when the between-donor standard deviation exceeded 5%. To diagnose cytomegalovirus status from the catalog of TCR beta chain sequences, a statistical classification framework was built. In a later analysis, V and J genes were assigned by comparing TCR nucleotide sequences against IMGT/GENE-DB human TR gene sequences. A later analysis assigned CDR3 sequences and most-parsimonious VDJ recombination scenarios with the TCRdist pipeline. In a later analysis, every TCR beta chain was defined by the combination of its CDR3 amino acid sequence and its V-gene family, and reads without a unique V-gene family were dropped. In a later analysis, approximately 640 highly shared, low-generation-probability nucleotide sequences were removed to address suspected cross-contamination and a sequencing artifact. A later analysis calculated a clonal expansion index for each public chain from normalized within-repertoire ranks of inferred template counts. In a later analysis, generation probabilities were computed using a VDJ recombination model fitted to out-of-frame rearrangements, and the results were checked against IGoR. A later analysis scored TCR-TCR, TCR-HLA and TCR-CMV co-occurrence with hypergeometric tests, applying a repertoire-size bias correction to TCR pairs. To estimate false discovery rates, a later analysis permuted the HLA or CMV assignments 20 times. In a later analysis, co-occurring TCRs were grouped with DBSCAN, and TCRdist sequence similarity was added when clustering was performed within HLA-allele-positive subsets. Repertoires with fewer than 30,000 or more than 120,000 public chains, plus five repertoires with anomalous nucleotide sharing, were excluded from co-occurrence clustering. As stored in TCRdb, this immuneACCESS dataset retains in-frame rearrangements with V and J assigned. A fraction of the clones does not appear; measured against another copy, unresolved V genes explain less than half of the discrepancy, and the remainder lacks a known reason. That table gives V, J and clone size, and the DNA gave D and trimming. Within this sample are over 90,000 clones, with nearly 70% of them counted one time only. Jointly, the top ten make up approximately 15% of the sample.

Rearrangement joined TRBV18 to TRBJ2-7, with 10 central nucleotides matching TRBD1. The TCR comes from a woman between 45 and 60 years old in good health and CMV-seropositive. The sequenced sample consisted of PBMCs. The DNA reads TGTGCCAGCTCAACCGACAGGGGGCTGTACGACGAGCAGTACTTC. It translates to CASSTDRGLYDEQYF.